Following are 2 T cell receptor beta chains from one sample sequenced in a study of blood T cell repertoires in COVID-19. Using immunoSEQ multiplex PCR, the repertoire was profiled, and TCRdb retains in-frame clones only, with some absent. The sample yields about 260,000 clones, roughly 90% seen once. The specimen sequenced was peripheral blood. The receptors stem from a man aged 55-75 years who had recovered from COVID-19.

CDR3 amino acids: CASSQVLGVSNQPQHF. The CDR3 region has the DNA TGCGCCAGCAGCCAAGTTTTAGGGGTTAGCAATCAGCCCCAGCATTTT. V is TRBV4-1 and J is TRBJ1-5, with a weak D call TRBD1 (5 bases). The V and J ends lost 1 base and 0 bases respectively, with 10 bases between them. The germline V gene has CDR1 MGHRA and CDR2 YSYEKL. The CDR3 contains 16 residues.

This rearrangement joins TRBV30 to TRBJ2-1; D is possibly TRBD2 (5 bases). Germline-derived CDR1 and CDR2 are GTSNPN and SVGIG (reference sequence). V shed 7 bases and J shed 8 bases, with 18 bases lying between them. CDR3 length: 13 amino acids. Here the CDR3 reads CALPGQRHDEQFF. DNA for the CDR3: TGTGCCTTACCGGGCCAGCGGCATGATGAGCAGTTCTTC.